This passage covers 21 T cell receptor beta chains from one sample sequenced in a study of T cell responses to AZD1222 COVID-19 vaccine. Repertoires were generated with immunoSEQ multiplex PCR, while TCRdb's copy carries only in-frame clones and drops some. This table holds about 160,000 clones, under 95% found once. The material was peripheral blood, obtained 28 days after the second AZD1222 dose. The receptors originated from an adult who received the AZD1222 COVID-19 vaccine.

The chain employs TRBV9 and TRBJ1-4, with no clear D. The CDR3 runs 15 residues. Germline CDR1 and CDR2: SGDLS and YYNGEE. With 1 base removed from V and 8 bases from J, the gap between germline ends came to 15 bases. The CDR3 sequence is CASSVSTGVAEKLFF. CDR3 DNA: TGTGCCAGCAGCGTATCGACGGGCGTCGCAGAAAAACTGTTTTTT.

The chain carries TRBV2 and TRBJ1-5; D unresolved. Trimming pared 5 bases from V and 0 bases from J, leaving 14 bases between. The CDR3 runs 16 residues. CDR1 and CDR2 (germline): SNHLY, FYNNEI. DNA for the CDR3: TGTGCCAGCAGTAGAGATCTCCCTTCTAGCAATCAGCCCCAGCATTTT. Protein sequence: CASSRDLPSSNQPQHF.

This clone was picked up a small number of times. V and J are TRBV25-1 and TRBJ2-6; D call uncertain. Per the germline V gene, CDR1 is MGHDK and CDR2 is SYGVNS. The CDR3 contains 14 residues. The V end lost 9 bases, the J end lost 3 bases, and 12 bases lay between the germline ends. This chain's CDR3 is CASRPTDGANVLTF. CDR3 DNA sequence: TGTGCCAGTCGCCCCACCGATGGGGCCAACGTCCTGACTTTC.

This chain links TRBV7-9 with TRBJ2-5; D uncertain. Trimming removed 2 bases from V and 5 bases from J, with 9 bases in between. Germline values: CDR1 SEHNR, CDR2 FQNEAQ (reference sequence). This CDR3 is built from 13 residues. The CDR3 DNA reads TGTGCCAGCAGCTTAAAGGGAAGGGAGACCCAGTACTTC. Translation gives CASSLKGRETQYF.

This chain joins TRBV4-2 and TRBJ1-2; 11 bases agree with TRBD1. After removal of 7 bases from V and 3 bases from J, the junction contained 7 bases not matched to a gene. Germline V gene sequence: CDR1 LGHNA, CDR2 YNFKEQ. The CDR3 is 15 amino acids. Here the CDR3 DNA reads TGTGCCAGCACCTCGGACAGGGGGCTTCACTATGGCTACACCTTC. As protein: CASTSDRGLHYGYTF.

The chain carries TRBV7-9 and TRBJ1-1; 8 bases line up with TRBD1. V lost 6 bases and J lost 4; bases outside the gene matches: 7. The germline V gene has CDR1 SEHNR and CDR2 FQNEAQ (reference sequence). The CDR3 totals 14 residues. This CDR3 reads CASSQQTGGTEAFF. CDR3 nucleotide sequence: TGTGCCAGCAGTCAACAAACAGGGGGCACTGAAGCTTTCTTT.

This chain links TRBV6-6 with TRBJ1-2; possible D gene TRBD1, 5 bases. The CDR3 has 13 residues. Between the trimmed V and J ends, which lost 4 bases and 4 bases, there was a span of 10 bases. Germline V lookup: CDR1 MNHNY, CDR2 SVGAGI (reference sequence). The CDR3 region is CASSWDGFYGYTF. In nucleotides, the CDR3 is TGTGCCAGCAGTTGGGACGGATTCTATGGCTACACCTTC.

The genes are TRBV3-1 (or the pseudogene TRBV3-2) and TRBJ1-1; D is perhaps TRBD1 (5 bases). Trimming left V 7 bases short and J 5 bases short, with 17 bases between. The CDR3 sequence is 14 residues long. CDR1 is LGHDT, CDR2 YNNKEL, per germline (reference sequence). CDR3 protein: CASTLGREGTEAFF. The CDR3, as DNA: TGTGCCAGCACGTTGGGCAGGGAGGGGACTGAAGCTTTCTTT.

The rearrangement joins TRBV6-6 to TRBJ1-4, with D possibly matching TRBD1 (6 bases). V dropped 2 bases and J dropped 7 bases, with 11 bases sitting between them. This CDR3 region has 14 residues. Germline V lookup: CDR1 MNHNY, CDR2 SVGAGI (reference sequence). The CDR3 spells CASSYNRDGEKLFF. The CDR3 nucleotides are TGTGCCAGCAGTTACAACAGGGACGGTGAAAAACTGTTTTTT.

This chain connects TRBV30 to TRBJ1-4, with TRBD1 matching over 7 bases. Trimming at V came to 7 bases and at J to 5 bases, leaving 13 bases not matched to a gene. The CDR3 contains 15 residues. In germline, CDR1 is GTSNPN, CDR2 SVGIG (reference sequence). The CDR3 is CASGTDPRGNEKLFF. CDR3 nucleotide sequence: TGTGCCTCAGGGACAGACCCCAGGGGGAATGAAAAACTGTTTTTT.

The V gene is TRBV5-6, the J gene TRBJ1-2, with 7 bases that match TRBD1. The J segment lost 8 bases and the V segment lost 4 bases, leaving 8 bases of the junction unmatched. The CDR3 has 13 amino acids. Germline CDR1 SGHDT, CDR2 YYEEEE. The CDR3 protein is CASSQVTGMGYTF. The CDR3 DNA follows: TGTGCCAGCAGCCAGGTGACAGGGATGGGCTACACCTTC.

The rearrangement joins TRBV7-9 to TRBJ2-7; D perhaps matches TRBD1 (5 bases). V dropped 8 bases and J dropped 3 bases, with 11 bases sitting between them. The CDR3 spans 12 residues. Germline values: CDR1 SEHNR, CDR2 FQNEAQ (reference sequence). CDR3 protein: CASGLRGYEQYF. In nucleotides, the CDR3 is TGTGCCAGCGGGTTAAGGGGCTACGAGCAGTACTTC.

The V and J genes are TRBV6-5 and TRBJ1-5; a weak D match, TRBD1 (5 bases). Looked up from germline, CDR1 is MNHEY and CDR2 is SVGAGI. The V end lost 4 bases, the J end lost 5 bases, and 15 bases lay between the germline ends. There are 15 residues in the CDR3. The chain's CDR3 is CASSSHGPRDQPQHF. In DNA, the CDR3 is TGTGCCAGCAGTTCGCATGGGCCCAGGGATCAGCCCCAGCATTTT.

The chain links TRBV6-5 to TRBJ1-5; 10 bases are shared with TRBD1. CDR1 and CDR2 from the germline V gene are MNHEY and SVGAGI. This CDR3 comprises 14 residues. After removal of 5 bases from V and 11 bases from J, the junction contained 9 bases not matched to a gene. CDR3 DNA: TGTGCCAGCAGTCCCCACGGGACAGGGGAGGCCCAGCATTTT. Protein sequence: CASSPHGTGEAQHF.

The gene calls are TRBV11-2 and TRBJ1-2, with D perhaps TRBD1 (5 bases). Germline V gene lookup returns CDR1 SGHAT and CDR2 FQNNGV. Trimming removed 2 bases from V and 4 bases from J, with 23 bases in between. The CDR3 has 18 residues. The CDR3 here is CASSLRIGGGAFRYGYTF. The CDR3 region has the DNA TGTGCCAGCAGCTTAAGGATAGGTGGAGGGGCGTTTCGCTATGGCTACACCTTC.

The V call is TRBV5-6, the J call TRBJ1-2; D might be TRBD1 (5 bases). Germline CDR1 SGHDT, CDR2 YYEEEE. Trimming pared 5 bases from V and 0 bases from J, leaving 11 bases between. This CDR3 spans 14 amino acids. The CDR3 region has the DNA TGTGCCAGCAGGCCTCGGGGGACTAACTATGGCTACACCTTC. The encoded protein is CASRPRGTNYGYTF.

This clone was recorded a few times. The chain carries TRBV6-4 and TRBJ2-2; the D gene is possibly TRBD2 (6 bases). The CDR3 is made up of 14 amino acids. V lost 0 bases and J lost 6, with 8 bases in between. CDR1 is MRHNA, CDR2 SNTAGT, per germline. In nucleotides, the CDR3 is TGTGCCAGCAGTGACTCCGCGGGGTCCGGGGAGCTGTTTTTT. Translated: CASSDSAGSGELFF.

The CDR3 sequence is CASSLNSGRSQPQHF. CDR3 nucleotide sequence: TGCGCCAGCAGCTTGAATTCAGGGAGAAGTCAGCCCCAGCATTTT. V is TRBV5-1 and J is TRBJ1-5; D perhaps matches TRBD1 (5 bases). Trimming shortened V by 1 base and J by 6 bases, and 14 bases separated the two germline ends. This CDR3 has 15 residues. Germline V gene lookup returns CDR1 SGHRS and CDR2 YFSETQ.

V is TRBV19 and J is TRBJ2-3; D is unresolved. CDR3 length: 15 residues. The V end was cut by 3 bases, the J end by 4 bases, with 14 bases between. The germline CDR1 and CDR2 sequences are LNHDA and SQIVND (reference sequence). This CDR3 is CASSMGPTMADTQYF. The CDR3 nucleotides read TGTGCCAGTAGTATGGGCCCGACGATGGCAGATACGCAGTATTTT.

The genes are TRBV10-3 and TRBJ1-5; D is unclear. The germline gives CDR1 ENHRY, CDR2 SYGVKD. The CDR3 loop spans 13 amino acids. V was shortened by 0 bases and J by 11 bases, with 11 bases between the two germline ends. CDR3 sequence (DNA): TGTGCCATCAGTGAGTCGAACGAGGAAACCCAGCATTTT. This codes for CAISESNEETQHF.

This chain joins TRBV5-1 and TRBJ2-5; 9 nucleotides match TRBD2. The J segment lost 2 bases and the V segment lost 5 bases, leaving 4 bases of the junction unmatched. Germline loops: CDR1 SGHRS, CDR2 YFSETQ. This CDR3 spans 14 amino acids. CDR3 DNA sequence: TGCGCCAGCAGTCTGGCGGGGGGGCAAGAGACCCAGTACTTC. It encodes CASSLAGGQETQYF.